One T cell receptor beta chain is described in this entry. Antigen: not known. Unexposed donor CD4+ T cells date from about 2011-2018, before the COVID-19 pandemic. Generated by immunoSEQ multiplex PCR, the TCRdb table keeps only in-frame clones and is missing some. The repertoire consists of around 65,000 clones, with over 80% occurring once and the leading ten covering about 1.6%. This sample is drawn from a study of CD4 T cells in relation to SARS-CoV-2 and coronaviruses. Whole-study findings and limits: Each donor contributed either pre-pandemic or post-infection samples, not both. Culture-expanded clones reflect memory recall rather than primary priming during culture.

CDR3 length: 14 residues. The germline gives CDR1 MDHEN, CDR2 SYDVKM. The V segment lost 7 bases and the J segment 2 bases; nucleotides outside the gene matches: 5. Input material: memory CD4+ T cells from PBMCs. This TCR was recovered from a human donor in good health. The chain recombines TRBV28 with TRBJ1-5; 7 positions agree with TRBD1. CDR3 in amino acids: CASIWGTGNQPQHF. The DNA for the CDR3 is TGTGCCAGCATCTGGGGGACAGGCAATCAGCCCCAGCATTTT.